Listed here are 22 T cell receptor beta chains from one sample, sequenced in a study of cytomegalovirus exposure and HLA in healthy donors. PCR primers comprised 60 Vbeta and 13 Jbeta primers. Generated by immunoSEQ multiplex PCR, the TCRdb table keeps only in-frame clones and is missing some. The data show 65,000 to 100,000 clones, with 60% to 80% seen just once and roughly 5.5% held by the top ten. Source material: PBMCs. These receptors all come from a female donor in good health and CMV-seronegative.

This clone is categorized as medium-sized. J is TRBJ2-3 and V is TRBV6-4, with 12 bases fitting TRBD1. V lost 3 bases and J lost 6; bases outside the gene matches: 7. CDR3 length: 16 residues. The germline V gene encodes CDR1 MRHNA and CDR2 SNTAGT. CDR3 sequence reads: CASSEEGTGGLDTQYF. In DNA, the CDR3 is TGTGCCAGCAGTGAGGAGGGGACAGGGGGCTTGGATACGCAGTATTTT.

Here the CDR3 reads CASSAYYGYTF. CDR3 in DNA: TGTGCCAGCAGCGCGTACTATGGCTACACCTTC. The chain recombines TRBV5-6 with TRBJ1-2; D gene unclear. There are 11 residues in the CDR3. Deletions cut 4 bases from V and 3 bases from J, with 4 bases between. Per germline, CDR1 SGHDT and CDR2 YYEEEE.

The rearrangement uses TRBV6-1 and TRBJ2-2; 8 bases match TRBD1. CDR1 MNHNS and CDR2 SASEGT come from the germline V gene. The CDR3 length is 16 residues. Trimming cost V 1 base and J 6 bases; bases outside gene matches: 7. Written as DNA, the CDR3 is TGTGCCAGCAGTGAAGAATGGACAGGGAGAGCCGGGGAGCTGTTTTTT. Translation gives CASSEEWTGRAGELFF.

The CDR3 region is CASSESRGGRKLFF. The CDR3 coding sequence is TGTGCCAGCAGTGAATCCCGCGGGGGACGAAAACTGTTTTTT. The chain couples TRBV25-1 to TRBJ1-4; maybe TRBD1 (5 bases). This CDR3 is 14 amino acids long. V lost 1 base and J 10 bases, leaving 13 bases between the germline ends. Germline lookup yields CDR1 MGHDK and CDR2 SYGVNS. Based on the CDR3 plus reference TRBV25-1 and TRBJ1-4, the full variable domain is EADIYQTPRYLVIGTGKKITLECSQTMGHDKMYWYQQDPGMELHLIHYSYGVNSTEKGDLSSESTVSRIRTEHFPLTLESARPSHTSQYLCASSESRGGRKLFFGSGTQLSVL.

V usage is TRBV18 and J usage is TRBJ2-2; 9 bases match TRBD2. V lost 3 bases and J lost 4; bases outside the gene matches: 6. This CDR3 region has 16 residues. Germline V gives CDR1 KGHSH, CDR2 LQKENI. Here the CDR3 reads CASSPRLADGTGELFF. CDR3 sequence (DNA): TGTGCCAGCTCACCCCGACTAGCGGATGGCACCGGGGAGCTGTTTTTT.

This sequence joins TRBV2 and TRBJ1-4, with 8 nucleotides matching TRBD1. The CDR3 is 15 amino acids. CDR1 is SNHLY, CDR2 FYNNEI, per germline. Germline trimming cut 7 bases from V and 7 bases from J; bases unmatched to any gene: 11. CDR3 DNA: TGTGCCAGCACCAGCGGACAGGGCGGTTTTGAAAAACTGTTTTTT. Its protein product is CASTSGQGGFEKLFF.

The V and J genes are TRBV27 and TRBJ1-4, with 10 bases aligning to TRBD1. V lost 6 bases to trimming and J lost 3 bases; unmatched junction nucleotides: 13. CDR3 length: 18 amino acids. Germline V gene lookup returns CDR1 MNHEY and CDR2 SMNVEV (reference sequence). As DNA, the CDR3 is TGTGCCAGCAGGGAAAGGGGACAGGGGTATTCCGCTAATGAAAAACTGTTTTTT. Its protein is CASRERGQGYSANEKLFF.

This chain uses TRBV6-1 with TRBJ1-6, with D tentatively TRBD1 (6 bases). V gave up 5 bases and J gave up 7 bases, with 12 bases separating them. The CDR3 has 14 amino acids. Germline V lookup: CDR1 MNHNS, CDR2 SASEGT. CDR3 sequence: CASSPKDRNSPLHF. As DNA, the CDR3 is TGTGCCAGCAGTCCCAAGGACAGAAATTCACCCCTCCACTTT.

This clone was counted only a few times. The chain links TRBV5-6 to TRBJ1-4; D is perhaps TRBD1 (6 bases). The length of the CDR3 is 14 residues. Germline values: CDR1 SGHDT, CDR2 YYEEEE. Trimming stripped 5 bases from V and 4 bases from J, with 12 bases between. CDR3 sequence (DNA): TGTGCCAGCAGTTTACAGGGCTTTAATGAAAAACTGTTTTTT. It is translated as CASSLQGFNEKLFF.

This clone has a single count. One junction end disagrees with the germline gene, perhaps due to a read error. The chain joins TRBV15 to TRBJ1-5; 8 bases align to TRBD1. CDR3 size: 13 residues. Germline CDR1 reads LNHNV; CDR2 reads YYDKDF (reference sequence). CDR3 in amino acids: CATGQGQDQPQNF. CDR3 nucleotide sequence: TGTGCCACCGGACAGGGCCAAGATCAGCCCCAGAATTTT.

This chain uses TRBV30 with TRBJ2-1; tentatively, D is TRBD1 (5 bases). Trimming pared 4 bases from V and 2 bases from J, leaving 9 bases between. Germline V CDR1 and CDR2: GTSNPN, SVGIG (reference sequence). CDR3 length: 13 residues. In nucleotides, the CDR3 is TGTGCCTGGAACACAGGCACCTACAATGAGCAGTTCTTC. Its protein product is CAWNTGTYNEQFF.

V gene TRBV28 combines with J gene TRBJ1-2; no firm D call. The germline V and J ends were trimmed by 6 bases and 8 bases, with 13 bases remaining between them. The CDR3 has 12 residues. The germline CDR1 and CDR2 sequences are MDHEN and SYDVKM. CDR3 DNA: TGTGCCAGCAGCCGCACCTTGGAGGGCTACACCTTC. It translates to CASSRTLEGYTF.

The sample holds a few counts of this clone. The chain is built from TRBV29-1 and TRBJ1-1; D possibly corresponds to TRBD1 (5 bases). The CDR3 contains 14 residues. Germline V gene lookup returns CDR1 SQVTM and CDR2 ANQGSEA. The germline V and J ends were trimmed by 7 bases and 0 bases, with 15 bases remaining between them. DNA for the CDR3: TGCAGCGCCGCTTTGGGGCTAATGAACACTGAAGCTTTCTTT. Residues: CSAALGLMNTEAFF.

The chain joins TRBV10-3 to TRBJ2-7, with TRBD1 matching 7 bases. Trimming cost V 5 bases and J 0 bases; bases outside gene matches: 4. Per germline, CDR1 ENHRY and CDR2 SYGVKD. The CDR3 is made up of 14 amino acids. The CDR3 nucleotides are TGTGCCATCAGTCCCACAGGGGTCTCCTACGAGCAGTACTTC. It codes for CAISPTGVSYEQYF.

This clone showed up just a few times. The gene calls are TRBV6-5 and TRBJ1-1; the D is unclear. V dropped 2 bases and J dropped 2 bases, with 9 bases sitting between them. This CDR3 is built from 14 residues. Per the germline V gene, CDR1 is MNHEY and CDR2 is SVGAGI. The CDR3 sequence is CASSYEQSNTEAFF. The CDR3, as DNA: TGTGCCAGCAGTTACGAACAGTCCAACACTGAAGCTTTCTTT.

The V gene is TRBV29-1, the J gene TRBJ2-7; 7 positions agree with TRBD1. The CDR3 is 12 residues long. Germline lookup yields CDR1 SQVTM and CDR2 ANQGSEA. V trimming: 7 bases; J trimming: 2 bases; junction bases outside the gene matches: 5. Here the CDR3 reads CSAWDRTYEQYF. The CDR3, as DNA: TGCAGCGCATGGGACAGAACCTACGAGCAGTACTTC.

The rearrangement joins TRBV2 to TRBJ2-7; weak D call: TRBD1 (6 bases). The germline gives CDR1 SNHLY, CDR2 FYNNEI. The CDR3 loop spans 13 amino acids. V was pared by 6 bases and J by 1 base, with 10 bases between. The CDR3 DNA reads TGTGCCAGCAGCAACGGACAGTCCTACGAGCAGTACTTC. This gives the protein CASSNGQSYEQYF.

V is TRBV6-5 and J is TRBJ2-7; D call uncertain. Germline loops: CDR1 MNHEY, CDR2 SVGAGI. The CDR3 consists of 11 residues. V gave up 2 bases and J gave up 5 bases, with 4 bases separating them. The CDR3: CASSYVNEQYF. The CDR3 DNA reads as TGTGCCAGCAGTTACGTCAACGAGCAGTACTTC.

The V gene is TRBV6-6, the J gene TRBJ2-7; D is perhaps TRBD1 (6 bases). The CDR3 loop spans 16 amino acids. Trimming pared 0 bases from V and 0 bases from J, leaving 12 bases between. Per germline, CDR1 MNHNY and CDR2 SVGAGI (reference sequence). CDR3 in DNA: TGTGCCAGCAGTTACTCGAAAACAGGGCGCTCCTACGAGCAGTACTTC. Protein: CASSYSKTGRSYEQYF.

The chain has TRBV6-5 and TRBJ2-1; maybe TRBD2 (6 bases). The CDR3 contains 15 residues. V lost 6 bases to trimming and J lost 8 bases, with 20 bases between them. Per germline, CDR1 MNHEY and CDR2 SVGAGI. CDR3 amino acids: CASRRGTPGGYEQFF. The CDR3 DNA reads as TGTGCCAGCAGACGCGGGACGCCGGGCGGGTATGAGCAGTTCTTC.

This clone turned up a few times. The chain employs TRBV2 and TRBJ1-4, with TRBD1 matching over 8 bases. Germline CDR1 SNHLY, CDR2 FYNNEI. The CDR3 spans 14 residues. After removal of 6 bases from V and 2 bases from J, the junction contained 2 bases not matched to a gene. The CDR3 nucleotides are TGTGCCAGCAGGACAGGGGTCACTAATGAAAAACTGTTTTTT. It codes for CASRTGVTNEKLFF.

A few counts support this clone. This sample also contains other DNA sequences that code for the same CDR3. This CDR3 is CASSQVRNTIYF. CDR3 nucleotides: TGTGCCAGCAGCCAAGTTAGAAACACCATATATTTT. The chain couples TRBV14 to TRBJ1-3; D uncertain. Per germline, CDR1 SGHDN and CDR2 FVKESK. Trimming took 1 base from V and 5 from J, leaving 3 bases between them. CDR3 size: 12 residues.